This T cell receptor (beta chain) was observed in a study of shared clonotypes between healthy human individuals. Across the study: Used for every donor were three CD4 naive, three CD4 memory, two CD8 naive and one CD8 memory plate.

Naive CD8 cells, CD45RO-negative and positively selected for CCR7, excluded terminally differentiated effector memory CD45RA+ cells. The data were produced by immunoSEQ multiplex PCR, yet TCRdb's version contains in-frame clones alone and is incomplete. The table lists 550,000 to 650,000 clones, around 96% of them singletons. The V gene lost 3 bases and the J gene lost 7 bases, with 8 bases spanning the gap. The germline CDR1 and CDR2 sequences are SGHRS and YFSETQ. The CDR3 contains 12 residues. The chain is built from TRBV5-1 and TRBJ2-1; D not resolved. The sequencing input was naive CD8+ T cells sorted from blood. The receptor was isolated from a woman younger than 45 in good health. CDR3 residues: CASSYLTNEQFF. The CDR3 region has the DNA TGCGCCAGCAGCTACCTCACGAATGAGCAGTTCTTC. Based on the CDR3 plus reference TRBV5-1 and TRBJ2-1, the full variable domain is KAGVTQTPRYLIKTRGQQVTLSCSPISGHRSVSWYQQTPGQGLQFLFEYFSETQRNKGNFPGRFSGRQFSNSRSEMNVSTLELGDSALYLCASSYLTNEQFFGPGTRLTVL.